Included here is one T cell receptor beta chain sequence, with context. Alongside a J-beta primer mix, a sample-barcoded 5' primer served in a second PCR lasting about 7 to 11 cycles. TCRdb independently ran MiXCR on the 5' RACE reads; one entry per CDR3 protein. The sample includes approximately 780,000 distinct CDR3 sequences, roughly 24% of them seen just once. The data derive from a study of blood T cells in healthy people across ages. V dropped 4 bases and J dropped 9 bases, with 11 bases sitting between them. CDR3 size: 12 residues. The germline V gene encodes CDR1 SGHDT and CDR2 YYEEEE. These sequences were also reported in another study, on T cells of mothers and their children. That source adds: Researchers found no T cell clones that were persistent and microchimeric.

The chain links TRBV5-6 to TRBJ2-4; no clear D gene. The sequenced material came from blood. This clonotype was obtained from a boy between 5 and 17 years old in good health. The CDR3 DNA reads TGTGCCAGCAGCCAGGACCCTGGCATTCAGTACTTC. Its protein is CASSQDPGIQYF.